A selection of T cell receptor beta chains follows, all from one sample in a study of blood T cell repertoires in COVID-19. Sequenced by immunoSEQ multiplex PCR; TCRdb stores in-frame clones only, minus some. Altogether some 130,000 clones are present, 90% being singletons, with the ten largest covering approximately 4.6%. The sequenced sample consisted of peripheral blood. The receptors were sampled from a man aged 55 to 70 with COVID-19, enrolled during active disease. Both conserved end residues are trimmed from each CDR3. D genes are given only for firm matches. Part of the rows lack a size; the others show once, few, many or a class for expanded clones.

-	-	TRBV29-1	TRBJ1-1	SVVTAGTEAF
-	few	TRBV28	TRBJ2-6	ASSTPAGAVLT
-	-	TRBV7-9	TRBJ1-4	ASSLGGGGKLF
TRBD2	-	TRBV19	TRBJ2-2	ASSIRLAGGFGELF
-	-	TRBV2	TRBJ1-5	ASSDEQGGQPQH
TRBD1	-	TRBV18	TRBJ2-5	ASSTGTGSETQY
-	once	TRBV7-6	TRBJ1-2	ASSPVSSGYT
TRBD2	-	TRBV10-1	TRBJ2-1	ASSEGDYYNEQF
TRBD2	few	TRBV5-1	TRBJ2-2	ASSWSGGATGELF
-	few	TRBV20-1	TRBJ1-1	SAREWREAF
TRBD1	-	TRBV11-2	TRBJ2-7	ASSLGTGGFYEQY
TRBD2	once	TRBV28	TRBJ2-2	ASRASGSTGELF
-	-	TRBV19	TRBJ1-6	ASSQMRDGGSPLH
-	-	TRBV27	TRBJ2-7	ASSLWPPGPSYEQY
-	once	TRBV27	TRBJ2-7	ASSTRLSHFAYEQY
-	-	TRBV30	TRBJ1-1	AWSGFSSTEAF
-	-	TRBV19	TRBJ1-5	ASSIWREISQPQH
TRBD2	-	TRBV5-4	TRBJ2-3	ASSFIAGGSDTQY
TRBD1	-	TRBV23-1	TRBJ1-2	ASSHGTGGFYGYT
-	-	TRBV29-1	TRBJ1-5	SVEQGIGQPQH
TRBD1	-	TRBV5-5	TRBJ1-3	ASSTLDRDGNTIY
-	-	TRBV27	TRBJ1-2	ASSSQSSPPYGYT
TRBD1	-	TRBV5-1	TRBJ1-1	ASSLEGTGYTEAF
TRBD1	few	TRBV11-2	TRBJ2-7	ASSSIRGQGYEQY
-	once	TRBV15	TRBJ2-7	ATSSAGTTSYEQY
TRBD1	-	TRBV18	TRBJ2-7	ASSPGNRDRGVYEQY
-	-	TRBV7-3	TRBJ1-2	ASSITGNYGYT
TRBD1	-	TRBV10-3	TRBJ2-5	AISTGVGETQY
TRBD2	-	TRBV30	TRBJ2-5	AWSPGLGYTVETQY
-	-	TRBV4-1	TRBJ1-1	ASSQAESGWTEAF
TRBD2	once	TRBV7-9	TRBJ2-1	ASGISGLSYNEQF
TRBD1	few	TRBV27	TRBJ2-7	ASSLTGTGGEQY
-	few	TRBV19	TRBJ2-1	ASSTPDSREQF
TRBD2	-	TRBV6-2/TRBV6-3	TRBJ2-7	ASSLSGIYYEQY
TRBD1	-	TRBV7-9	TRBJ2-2	ASSSTGASGELF
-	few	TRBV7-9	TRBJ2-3	ASSLRGSTDTQY
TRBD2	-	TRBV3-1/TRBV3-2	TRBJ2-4	ASSLVGKAGLKNIQY
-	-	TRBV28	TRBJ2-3	ASQRASTDTQY
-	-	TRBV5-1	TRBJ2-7	ASNPDRSYEQY
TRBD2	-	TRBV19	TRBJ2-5	ASSIRSGTSGIETQY
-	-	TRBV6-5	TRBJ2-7	ASSMGSQGSYEQY
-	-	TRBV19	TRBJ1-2	ASSIFRGDGYT
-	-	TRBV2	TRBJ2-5	ASKGDGGRAEETQY
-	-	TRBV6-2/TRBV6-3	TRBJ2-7	ASSYSKAGWGYEQY
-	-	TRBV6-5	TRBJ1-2	ASSLGVAIGGYT
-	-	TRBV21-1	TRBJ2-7	ASSRGRGTYEQY
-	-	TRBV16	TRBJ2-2	ASSHTSSANTGELF
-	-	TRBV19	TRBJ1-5	ASSTNRLRQPQH
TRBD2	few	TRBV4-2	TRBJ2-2	ASSQEETSGRDPGELF
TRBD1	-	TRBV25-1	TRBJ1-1	AVRGHGEAF
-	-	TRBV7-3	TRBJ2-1	ASSLGGSRNLF
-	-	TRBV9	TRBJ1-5	ASSETDSNQPQH
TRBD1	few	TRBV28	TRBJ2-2	ASGEDRADTGELF
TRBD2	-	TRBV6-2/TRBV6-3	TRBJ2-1	ASSLLDLGGNNEQF
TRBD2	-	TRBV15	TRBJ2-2	ATSSWGAGGSELF
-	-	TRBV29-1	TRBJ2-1	SARFSSYNEQF
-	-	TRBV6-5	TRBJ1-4	ASSYVLDGSEKLF